This is a list of T cell receptor beta chains from one sample in a study of blood T cell repertoires in COVID-19. The protocol was immunoSEQ multiplex PCR, while the TCRdb copy is restricted to in-frame clones and leaves out a portion. The sample has under 350,000 clones, about 82% seen once; the top ten hold about 7%. The sample comprised peripheral blood. These receptor sequences come from a human donor in a cohort sampled during active COVID-19. Both conserved end residues are part of each CDR3. D genes are given only for firm matches. Clone sizes are given selectively: once, few, many, or a class where the clone is expanded.

size: once; J: TRBJ1-5; D: -; V: TRBV2; DNA: TGTGCCAGCACGCCAGGGCTTAGGGATCAGCCCCAGCATTTT; CDR3: CASTPGLRDQPQHF
size: -; J: TRBJ1-3; D: -; V: TRBV25-1; DNA: TGTGCCAGCAGTGGCAGGGTTGGAGTTTCTGGAAACACCATATATTTT; CDR3: CASSGRVGVSGNTIYF
size: -; J: TRBJ1-5; D: -; V: TRBV19; DNA: TGTGCCAGTAGTATTTGGGGGCGAAATGCCCAGCCCCAGCATTTT; CDR3: CASSIWGRNAQPQHF
size: -; J: TRBJ2-6; D: -; V: TRBV18; DNA: TGTGCCAGCTCACCAGAAGGGGCGCGAGGGGCCAACGTCCTGACTTTC; CDR3: CASSPEGARGANVLTF
size: -; J: TRBJ1-1; D: TRBD1; V: TRBV6-5; DNA: TGTGCCAGCAGACGGACAGGGACGAACACTGAAGCTTTCTTT; CDR3: CASRRTGTNTEAFF
size: -; J: TRBJ1-6; D: TRBD1; V: TRBV2; DNA: TGTGCCAGCAATGGACAGGGGTTGGATTCACCCCTCCACTTT; CDR3: CASNGQGLDSPLHF
size: -; J: TRBJ1-5; D: TRBD1; V: TRBV25-1; DNA: TGTGCCAGCAGTGAACCCGGACAGGGCGCCAATCAGCCCCAGCATTTT; CDR3: CASSEPGQGANQPQHF
size: once; J: TRBJ2-1; D: TRBD2; V: TRBV19; DNA: TGTGCCAGTAGTATTTCTCTAGCGGGATTAAACAATGAGCAGTTCTTC; CDR3: CASSISLAGLNNEQFF
size: few; J: TRBJ1-5; D: -; V: TRBV19; DNA: TGTGCCAGTAGTATAGAAGGAGGGTTGGGTCAGCCCCAGCATTTT; CDR3: CASSIEGGLGQPQHF
size: -; J: TRBJ1-2; D: TRBD1; V: TRBV18; DNA: TGTGCCAGCTCACCCCAAGGACAGGGGAGGTATGGCTACACCTTC; CDR3: CASSPQGQGRYGYTF
size: -; J: TRBJ2-1; D: TRBD2; V: TRBV11-3; DNA: TGTGCCAGCAGCTTAATTAGCGGGGGGAACAATGAGCAGTTCTTC; CDR3: CASSLISGGNNEQFF
size: once; J: TRBJ2-2; D: -; V: TRBV7-9; DNA: TGTGCCAGCAGCGCGACAGAAAACACCGGGGAGCTGTTTTTT; CDR3: CASSATENTGELFF
size: few; J: TRBJ1-6; D: TRBD1; V: TRBV7-6; DNA: TGTGCCAGCAGCCTCCGAACCGGGACAGGGCAGGTTTCACCCCTCCACTTT; CDR3: CASSLRTGTGQVSPLHF
size: -; J: TRBJ2-3; D: -; V: TRBV5-5; DNA: TGTGCCAGCAGCTTGATTGGAGGAGCAGATACGCAGTATTTT; CDR3: CASSLIGGADTQYF
size: -; J: TRBJ1-1; D: -; V: TRBV30; DNA: TGTGCCTGGGACAAGGGAGGGCTGGTCACTGAAGCTTTCTTT; CDR3: CAWDKGGLVTEAFF
size: -; J: TRBJ2-3; D: -; V: TRBV20-1; DNA: TGCAGTGCTAGTCGAAGTATCGGTCAAGATACGCAGTATTTT; CDR3: CSASRSIGQDTQYF
size: -; J: TRBJ2-2; D: TRBD2; V: TRBV5-1; DNA: TGCGCCAGCAGCTTGCTTGGACTAGCGGGGGGGCCGTACACCGGGGAGCTGTTTTTT; CDR3: CASSLLGLAGGPYTGELFF
size: -; J: TRBJ1-1; D: -; V: TRBV18; DNA: TGTGCCAGCGCCACGGGTAGAAACACTGAAGCTTTCTTT; CDR3: CASATGRNTEAFF
size: -; J: TRBJ1-2; D: TRBD1; V: TRBV9; DNA: TGTGCCAGCAGTCACAGAGGACAGGGAAGAGGCTACACCTTC; CDR3: CASSHRGQGRGYTF
size: few; J: TRBJ1-2; D: -; V: TRBV18; DNA: TGTGCCAGCTCACCAGACATCAACTATGGCTACACCTTC; CDR3: CASSPDINYGYTF
size: -; J: TRBJ1-2; D: TRBD1; V: TRBV27; DNA: TGTGCCAGCAGCCCAGGACAGGGGGTGGGGTATGGCTACACCTTC; CDR3: CASSPGQGVGYGYTF
size: -; J: TRBJ2-6; D: -; V: TRBV30; DNA: TGTGCCTGGAGCAGGACAAACCCCGGGGCCAACGTCCTGACTTTC; CDR3: CAWSRTNPGANVLTF
size: -; J: TRBJ2-3; D: TRBD2; V: TRBV9; DNA: TGTGCCAGCGGGCTAGCGGACCCCCTTTTT; CDR3: CASGLADPLF
size: -; J: TRBJ1-2; D: -; V: TRBV9; DNA: TGTGCCAGCAGCGCAGGCGACATGAGTGGCTACACCTTC; CDR3: CASSAGDMSGYTF
size: -; J: TRBJ2-7; D: -; V: TRBV3-1/TRBV3-2; DNA: TGTGCCAGCAGCCAAGGCCCCCAGAACGAGCAGTACTTC; CDR3: CASSQGPQNEQYF
size: -; J: TRBJ2-1; D: TRBD2; V: TRBV6-2/TRBV6-3; DNA: TGTGCCAGCAGCTTAGCGGGGGGCTCCAATGAGCAGTTCTTC; CDR3: CASSLAGGSNEQFF
size: few; J: TRBJ2-3; D: -; V: TRBV29-1; DNA: TGCAGCGTCGGGACAGATACGCAGTATTTT; CDR3: CSVGTDTQYF
size: -; J: TRBJ1-2; D: -; V: TRBV6-5; DNA: TGTGCCAGCAATCCAGGGTTGGCTAACTATGGCTACACCTTC; CDR3: CASNPGLANYGYTF
size: once; J: TRBJ2-1; D: -; V: TRBV12-5; DNA: TGTGCTAGTGGTGGTAGAGGGGGCTACAATGAGCAGTTCTTC; CDR3: CASGGRGGYNEQFF
size: once; J: TRBJ1-2; D: -; V: TRBV18; DNA: TGTGCCAGCTCACCGAGTCGGGGGGATGGCTACACCTTC; CDR3: CASSPSRGDGYTF
size: -; J: TRBJ1-1; D: -; V: TRBV27; DNA: TGTGCCAGCCCCCCCCGGGATATGAACACTGAAGCTTTCTTT; CDR3: CASPPRDMNTEAFF
size: -; J: TRBJ2-7; D: TRBD2; V: TRBV7-9; DNA: TGTGCCAGCAGCTCGCGACTAGCGGGGGGGATGGGGGAGCAGTACTTC; CDR3: CASSSRLAGGMGEQYF
size: few; J: TRBJ1-2; D: -; V: TRBV6-5; DNA: TGTGCCCTCTTGGCGCGGGGCTATGGCTACACCTTC; CDR3: CALLARGYGYTF
size: -; J: TRBJ1-1; D: -; V: TRBV27; DNA: TGTGCCAGCAGTCTCAGGGGAGAGAACACTGAAGCTTTCTTT; CDR3: CASSLRGENTEAFF
size: -; J: TRBJ1-5; D: TRBD1; V: TRBV19; DNA: TGTGCCAGTAGTAACAGGGGGCTCCATCAGCCCCAGCATTTT; CDR3: CASSNRGLHQPQHF
size: few; J: TRBJ1-2; D: TRBD1; V: TRBV30; DNA: TGTGCCTGGAACGACGAGGGGGACAGGGTTTATGGCTACACCTTC; CDR3: CAWNDEGDRVYGYTF
size: -; J: TRBJ2-7; D: TRBD1; V: TRBV27; DNA: TGTGCCAGCAGTTCCCGGACAGGGAGCTCCTACGAGCAGTACTTC; CDR3: CASSSRTGSSYEQYF
size: once; J: TRBJ2-1; D: -; V: TRBV3-1/TRBV3-2; DNA: TGTGCCAGCAGCCAAGATGGCGGCTTCCATGAGCAGTTCTTC; CDR3: CASSQDGGFHEQFF
size: -; J: TRBJ1-2; D: TRBD1; V: TRBV9; DNA: TGTGCCAGCAGCGCATACCCCCGAAGTGGGACAGCTTTCCTCTATGGCTACACCTTC; CDR3: CASSAYPRSGTAFLYGYTF
size: -; J: TRBJ1-1; D: -; V: TRBV5-1; DNA: TGCGCCAGCAGCTTAGAGGTGAACACTGAAGCTTTCTTT; CDR3: CASSLEVNTEAFF